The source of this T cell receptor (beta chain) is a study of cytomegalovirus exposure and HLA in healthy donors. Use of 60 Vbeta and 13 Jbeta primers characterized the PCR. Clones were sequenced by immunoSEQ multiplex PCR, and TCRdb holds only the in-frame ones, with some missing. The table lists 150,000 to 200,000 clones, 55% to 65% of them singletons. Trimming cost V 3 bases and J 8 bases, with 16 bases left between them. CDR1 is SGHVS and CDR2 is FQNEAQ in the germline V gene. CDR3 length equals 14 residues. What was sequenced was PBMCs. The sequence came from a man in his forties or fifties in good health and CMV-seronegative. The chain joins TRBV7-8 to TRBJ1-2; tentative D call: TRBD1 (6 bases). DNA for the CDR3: TGTGCCAGCAGCTTCGATCAGGGGACACGCGGCTACACCTTC. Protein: CASSFDQGTRGYTF. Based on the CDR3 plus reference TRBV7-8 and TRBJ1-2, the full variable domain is GAGVSQSPRYKVAKRGQDVALRCDPISGHVSLFWYQQALGQGPEFLTYFQNEAQLDKSGLPSDRFFAERPEGSVSTLKIQRTQQEDSAVYLCASSFDQGTRGYTFGSGTRLTVV.